This paragraph reports one TCR beta chain. Its antigen is currently unknown. Uncultured naive and memory CD4+ T cells supplied DNA for deep TCR-beta sequencing. Clones were read by immunoSEQ multiplex PCR, and TCRdb kept only the in-frame ones, dropping some. The sample lists approximately 59,000 clones, 87% occurring once. The data were taken from a study of CD4 T cells in relation to SARS-CoV-2 and coronaviruses. Study-wide context: The restricting HLA molecule for shared crossreactive spike epitopes was mapped. Overall study findings and caveats: According to naive versus memory sequencing, detected responses are memory recall, not newly primed.

CD4+ T cells from unexposed donors were obtained before the COVID-19 pandemic (2011-2018). V was clipped by 4 bases and J by 0 bases, with 12 bases between them. This CDR3 has 16 amino acids. Germline V lookup: CDR1 SGHDN, CDR2 FVKESK. The clonotype was recovered from a human donor in good health. The chain is built from TRBV14 and TRBJ2-2; D is unclear. The source material was memory CD4+ T cells from PBMCs. The CDR3 DNA is TGTGCCAGCAGCCGACGACGGTTGACGAACACCGGGGAGCTGTTTTTT. It encodes CASSRRRLTNTGELFF.